This TCR beta chain was sequenced in a study of blood T cells in healthy people across ages. Study-wide results and limits: Unsorted PBMCs prevented conclusive naive versus antigen-experienced comparison. Older age coincided with a roughly linear decline in TCR beta diversity per million T cells.

V lost 5 bases and J lost 5, with 9 bases in between. CDR1 is SQVTM and CDR2 is ANQGSEA in the germline V gene. This CDR3 comprises 11 residues. Every donor provided 9.5 to 10 milliliters of peripheral blood. Samples each yielded at least 5.5 micrograms of total RNA. There are many counts of this clonotype. Its antigen remains unidentified. The authors ran a second PCR of about 6 to 11 cycles using a sample-barcoded 5' primer and a J-beta primer mix. TCRdb analysed the 5' RACE reads with MiXCR anew, one entry per CDR3 protein. The sample carries over a million distinct CDR3 sequences, under 55% recorded once.

The sequenced material came from blood. This rearrangement joins TRBV29-1 to TRBJ2-5; D is unclear. The source is a woman in her sixties in good health. In DNA, the CDR3 is TGCAGCGTTTTGGGTTCGGAGACCCAGTACTTC. It encodes CSVLGSETQYF.